These 30 T cell receptor beta chains share one sample of origin, sequenced in a study of human T cells and chemical hapten exposure. In TCRdb, the RACE reads were re-called with MiXCR into one record per CDR3 protein. The repertoire has under 450,000 distinct CDR3 sequences, about 6.9% of them found once; the top ten carry about 6%. Time point meaning: patch test 2, 6 weeks after DPC sensitization. Noted treatment: therapeutic diphenylcyclopropenone sensitization with weekly scalp DPC. The specimen was whole blood, collected in connection with sensitization to the hapten diphenylcyclopropenone (DPC). These receptors originate from a woman between 18 and 30 years old with alopecia areata. Some clones in this sample may be carry-over from other donors' samples.

At least ten counts were recorded for this clonotype. The chain combines TRBV6-2 or TRBV6-3 with TRBJ2-1; TRBD1 agrees at 7 bases. The CDR3 is 13 residues long. Germline V gene lookup returns CDR1 MNHEY and CDR2 SVGEGT. V was clipped by 6 bases and J by 4 bases; unmatched bases: 3. CDR3 DNA sequence: TGTGCCAGCAGCCAGGGGGAATACAATGAGCAGTTCTTC. Protein product: CASSQGEYNEQFF.

This clonotype was observed at least ten times. V usage is TRBV20-1 and J usage is TRBJ2-7; possible D gene TRBD2, 6 bases. This CDR3 has 13 amino acids. Germline V lookup: CDR1 DFQATT, CDR2 SNEGSKA (reference sequence). Deletions cut 2 bases from V and 5 bases from J, with 13 bases between. CDR3 coding DNA: TGCAGTGCTAGAAAGGGGACTGCTAACGAGCAGTACTTC. This sequence encodes CSARKGTANEQYF.

This chain links TRBV28 with TRBJ1-4; D might be TRBD1 (5 bases). Per the germline V gene, CDR1 is MDHEN and CDR2 is SYDVKM. V was pared by 6 bases and J by 7 bases, with 18 bases between. The CDR3 extends over 15 amino acids. This CDR3 reads CASSPGFSGGEKLFF. CDR3 nucleotide sequence: TGTGCCAGCAGCCCCGGCTTCTCCGGGGGTGAAAAACTGTTTTTT.

This chain uses TRBV15 with TRBJ2-6; D remains unclear. Looked up from germline, CDR1 is LNHNV and CDR2 is YYDKDF (reference sequence). This CDR3 spans 17 amino acids. V was pared by 3 bases and J by 0 bases, with 12 bases between. CDR3 region: CATSSRAMSSGANVLTF. The CDR3 nucleotides read TGTGCCACCAGCAGTCGAGCAATGAGCTCTGGGGCCAACGTCCTGACTTTC.

The sample holds a few counts of this clonotype. A read error may produce the germline difference seen at one junction end. This sequence joins TRBV12-3 or TRBV12-4 and TRBJ2-3; D unclear. The CDR3 runs 14 residues. This CDR3 reads CANSFLEGTDTQYF. The CDR3, as DNA: TGTGCCAACAGTTTTCTCGAGGGCACAGATACGCAGTATTTT.

This clonotype was counted ten times or more. The gene calls are TRBV5-5 and TRBJ2-1, with 8 bases fitting TRBD1. Germline V lookup: CDR1 SGHKS, CDR2 YYEKEE (reference sequence). The CDR3 runs to 15 residues. V shed 0 bases and J 3 bases; nucleotides not matched to a gene: 2. The CDR3 protein is CASSLGTGNYNEQFF. The CDR3 region has the DNA TGTGCCAGCAGCTTGGGGACAGGGAACTACAATGAGCAGTTCTTC.

The gene calls are TRBV28 and TRBJ1-1; maybe TRBD1 (6 bases). V was clipped by 6 bases and J by 7 bases, with 15 bases between them. In germline, CDR1 is MDHEN, CDR2 SYDVKM. This CDR3 contains 13 residues. In DNA, the CDR3 is TGTGCCAGCAGCCAGGGGAGAGACTTTGAAGCTTTCTTT. It translates to CASSQGRDFEAFF.

This clonotype was observed a few times. The chain employs TRBV5-1 and TRBJ1-2, with TRBD1 as a possible D gene (6 bases). Germline CDR1 is SGHRS and CDR2 is YFSETQ. V lost 4 bases and J lost 4, with 8 bases in between. There are 12 residues in the CDR3. In DNA form, the CDR3 reads TGCGCCAGCAGCCAGGGGACCTATGGCTACACCTTC. This encodes CASSQGTYGYTF.

This clonotype was counted only a few times. J is TRBJ1-5 and V is TRBV7-2; the D gene is possibly TRBD1 (5 bases). V was trimmed by 5 bases and J by 7 bases, leaving 12 bases between them. There are 13 residues in the CDR3. CDR1 and CDR2 (germline): SGHTA, FQGNSA. The CDR3 region is CASSAGMEQPQHF. In nucleotides, the CDR3 is TGTGCCAGCAGCGCAGGGATGGAGCAGCCCCAGCATTTT.

This clonotype was counted between two and nine times. CDR3 sequence reads: CASSLGGGANTEAFF. In nucleotides, the CDR3 is TGTGCCAGCAGCTTGGGAGGGGGCGCGAACACTGAAGCTTTCTTT. The chain couples TRBV5-6 to TRBJ1-1, with TRBD1 matching 7 bases. Germline CDR1 SGHDT, CDR2 YYEEEE. Germline trimming cut 0 bases from V and 1 base from J; bases unmatched to any gene: 3. The CDR3 sequence is 15 residues long. The whole variable domain, remainder taken from reference TRBV5-6 and TRBJ1-1, is DAGVTQSPTHLIKTRGQQVTLRCSPKSGHDTVSWYQQALGQGPQFIFQYYEEEERQRGNFPDRFSGHQFPNYSSELNVNALLLGDSALYLCASSLGGGANTEAFFGQGTRLTVV.

This clonotype was detected many times. This rearrangement joins TRBV7-8 to TRBJ1-4; the D is unclear. Germline V CDR1 and CDR2: SGHVS, FQNEAQ. This CDR3 contains 14 residues. Trimming removed 5 bases at V and 5 bases at J, with 12 bases between. The CDR3 nucleotides are TGTGCCAGCAGCCCCACAGAGCCAAATGAAAAACTGTTTTTT. This gives the protein CASSPTEPNEKLFF.

This clonotype has at least ten counts. The chain has TRBV6-5 and TRBJ1-5; D ambiguous. The CDR3 has 12 residues. CDR1 and CDR2 from the germline V gene are MNHEY and SVGAGI. V shed 6 bases and J shed 7 bases, with 10 bases lying between them. CDR3 sequence (DNA): TGTGCCAGCAGAAGGCCAGGCCAGCCCCAGCATTTT. It yields the protein CASRRPGQPQHF.

In this sample, this clonotype turned up many times. The V gene is TRBV29-1, the J gene TRBJ2-3; 7 nucleotides line up with TRBD1. With V trimmed by 3 bases and J by 3 bases, 3 bases remained unmatched. Looked up from germline, CDR1 is SQVTM and CDR2 is ANQGSEA. CDR3 size: 13 residues. The CDR3 here is CSVDEGATDTQYF. CDR3 nucleotide sequence: TGCAGCGTTGATGAGGGGGCTACAGATACGCAGTATTTT.

V gene TRBV28 combines with J gene TRBJ1-5; TRBD1 might be the D (6 bases). Trimming cost V 6 bases and J 6 bases, with 12 bases left between them. The CDR3 runs 13 residues. The V gene's germline CDR1 is MDHEN and CDR2 SYDVKM. CDR3 bases: TGTGCCAGCAGCCCAGGGGTTGCTCAGCCCCAGCATTTT. Translation: CASSPGVAQPQHF.

This clonotype has just a few counts. The rearrangement links TRBV3-1 to TRBJ2-3; 13 bases agree with TRBD2. The CDR3 contains 17 residues. Trimming cost V 2 bases and J 2 bases; bases outside gene matches: 4. CDR1 and CDR2 (germline): LGHDT, YNNKEL (reference sequence). Here the CDR3 reads CASSQTGLAGNTDTQYF. The CDR3 DNA reads TGTGCCAGCAGCCAAACGGGACTAGCGGGGAACACAGATACGCAGTATTTT.

This clonotype has a count of ten or more. The J gene is TRBJ1-2, the V gene TRBV20-1; D is possibly TRBD1 (5 bases). CDR3 length equals 15 residues. V lost 0 bases to trimming and J lost 4 bases, with 15 bases between them. Germline lookup yields CDR1 DFQATT and CDR2 SNEGSKA (reference sequence). CDR3: CSARDVLGRLYGYTF. The CDR3 coding sequence is TGCAGTGCTAGAGATGTGTTGGGGCGCCTCTATGGCTACACCTTC.

In DNA form, the CDR3 reads TGTGCCAGCAGTTTTGACTCGAACACAGATACGCAGTATTTT. Amino acids: CASSFDSNTDTQYF. The V gene is TRBV12-3 or TRBV12-4, the J gene TRBJ2-3, with D uncertain. The CDR3 is 14 residues long. Trimming took 3 bases from V and 2 from J, leaving 9 bases between them.

This clonotype has at least ten counts. The chain employs TRBV12-3 or TRBV12-4 and TRBJ2-3; D remains unclear. Trimming shortened V by 6 bases and J by 0 bases, and 7 bases separated the two germline ends. The CDR3 has 13 residues. The CDR3 DNA follows: TGTGCCAGCAGACCTACTAGCACAGATACGCAGTATTTT. This translates into CASRPTSTDTQYF.

CDR3: CAISLGGTEAFF. Here the CDR3 DNA reads TGTGCCATCAGTTTAGGTGGAACTGAAGCTTTCTTT. The J gene is TRBJ1-1, the V gene TRBV10-3; no reliable D call. The CDR3 has 12 amino acids. Trimming left V 5 bases short and J 5 bases short, with 9 bases between. The V gene's germline CDR1 is ENHRY and CDR2 SYGVKD.

This clonotype has only a few counts. Here the CDR3 DNA reads TGTGCCAGCAGTTTCGGCAGGGGAAACTATGGCTACACCTTC. Translation gives CASSFGRGNYGYTF. The chain links TRBV27 to TRBJ1-2; tentatively, D is TRBD1 (6 bases). The CDR3 is made up of 14 amino acids. Germline V gives CDR1 MNHEY, CDR2 SMNVEV (reference sequence). Trimming shortened V by 3 bases and J by 2 bases, and 10 bases separated the two germline ends.

The table lists this clonotype with many counts. The CDR3 DNA is TGTGCCAGCAGCTTGGGCCTGGACACTGAAGCTTTCTTT. Amino acid sequence: CASSLGLDTEAFF. The rearrangement joins TRBV5-6 to TRBJ1-1, with D unclear. The germline V gene has CDR1 SGHDT and CDR2 YYEEEE. The CDR3 length is 13 residues. V gave up 0 bases and J gave up 3 bases, with 6 bases separating them.

The V and J genes are TRBV6-5 and TRBJ2-1, with 7 nucleotides matching TRBD1. There are 12 residues in the CDR3. Germline assignment: CDR1 MNHEY and CDR2 SVGAGI. The CDR3: CAIGRGNNEQFF. The CDR3 coding sequence is TGTGCGATCGGCAGGGGGAACAATGAGCAGTTCTTC.

V is TRBV20-1 and J is TRBJ1-2; tentatively, D is TRBD1 (5 bases). Germline V gives CDR1 DFQATT, CDR2 SNEGSKA (reference sequence). Trimming cost V 2 bases and J 6 bases, with 22 bases left between them. The length of the CDR3 is 16 residues. This CDR3 reads CSARSTPGGTSNGYTF. The DNA of the CDR3 is TGCAGTGCTAGATCTACTCCTGGCGGGACGTCGAATGGCTACACCTTC.

The CDR3 DNA reads TGCGCCAGCAGCGACTTCTGGAAGACCCAGTACTTC. Amino acids: CASSDFWKTQYF. V gene TRBV4-3 combines with J gene TRBJ2-5, with D uncertain. The CDR3 has 12 residues. The V gene lost 5 bases and the J gene lost 6 bases, with 10 bases spanning the gap. CDR1 and CDR2 from the germline V gene are LGHNA and YSLEER.

V gene TRBV24-1 combines with J gene TRBJ2-3; TRBD2 matches at 13 bases. With V trimmed by 3 bases and J by 6 bases, 2 bases remained unmatched. This CDR3 region has 15 residues. Germline V gene sequence: CDR1 KGHDR, CDR2 SFDVKD. CDR3 sequence: CATSDTGLAGDTQYF. The CDR3 DNA reads TGTGCCACCAGTGATACGGGACTAGCGGGGGATACGCAGTATTTT.

This chain uses TRBV29-1 with TRBJ2-2, with D possibly being TRBD1 or TRBD2 (5 bases each). CDR1 and CDR2 from the germline V gene are SQVTM and ANQGSEA. The V end was cut by 4 bases, the J end by 8 bases, with 11 bases between. This CDR3 comprises 12 residues. As DNA, the CDR3 is TGCAGCGTTGTCGGGGACGGGGGGGAGCTGTTTTTT. Its translation is CSVVGDGGELFF.

The chain recombines TRBV19 with TRBJ1-6; weak D call: TRBD1 (6 bases). Deletions cut 6 bases from V and 7 bases from J, with 7 bases between. In germline, CDR1 is LNHDA, CDR2 SQIVND (reference sequence). This CDR3 contains 12 residues. DNA for the CDR3: TGTGCCAGTAGGGACAGAAATTCACCCCTCCACTTT. Translation: CASRDRNSPLHF.

This clonotype was picked up many times. This chain links TRBV10-3 with TRBJ1-1; D unresolved. The germline V gene has CDR1 ENHRY and CDR2 SYGVKD. CDR3 length: 12 amino acids. Trimming cost V 5 bases and J 7 bases, with 11 bases left between them. CDR3 amino acids: CAISRDEDEAFF. The CDR3 bases are TGTGCCATCAGTAGGGATGAAGATGAAGCTTTCTTT.

The chain employs TRBV6-2 or TRBV6-3 and TRBJ1-1, with TRBD1 as a possible D gene (6 bases). Germline loops: CDR1 MNHEY, CDR2 SVGEGT. The CDR3 covers 15 residues. Deletions cut 2 bases from V and 6 bases from J, with 16 bases between. The CDR3 reads CASSYPSQGRAEAFF. The CDR3 DNA is TGTGCCAGCAGTTACCCTTCACAGGGACGCGCTGAAGCTTTCTTT.

This clonotype was observed many times. The CDR3 here is CATSDLETGRENTEAFF. The CDR3 DNA reads TGTGCCACCAGTGATTTGGAAACAGGGAGAGAGAACACTGAAGCTTTCTTT. The V and J genes are TRBV24-1 and TRBJ1-1, with a possible D match to TRBD1 (6 bases). Trimming cost V 0 bases and J 1 base, with 14 bases left between them. Per the germline V gene, CDR1 is KGHDR and CDR2 is SFDVKD. The CDR3 extends over 17 amino acids.